These 3 T cell receptor beta chains were all obtained from the same sample, sequenced in a study of radiation and T cells in renal cell carcinoma. TCRdb's copy holds only in-frame clones and misses some; the assay was immunoSEQ multiplex PCR. The table has some 20,000 clones, roughly three fifths seen once. Treatment defined: treatment-naive control, cytoreductive nephrectomy. Sequenced here: tumor tissue, sampled from a patient whose treatment was nephrectomy without radiotherapy. The source is a man in his fifties or sixties with renal cell carcinoma.

V usage is TRBV19 and J usage is TRBJ1-1; TRBD1 might be the D (5 bases). Germline V gives CDR1 LNHDA, CDR2 SQIVND (reference sequence). The CDR3 sequence is 13 residues long. V lost 5 bases to trimming and J lost 6 bases, with 13 bases between them. The CDR3 loop reads CASSLRRGAEAFF. CDR3 DNA: TGTGCCAGTAGTCTGCGGAGGGGAGCTGAAGCTTTCTTT.

V gene TRBV30 combines with J gene TRBJ1-2; D may be TRBD1 (5 bases). The V gene's germline CDR1 is GTSNPN and CDR2 SVGIG (reference sequence). Trimming cost V 3 bases and J 3 bases, with 14 bases left between them. CDR3 size: 14 residues. This chain's CDR3 is CAWSFPGADYGYTF. CDR3 nucleotides: TGTGCCTGGAGCTTCCCCGGGGCAGACTATGGCTACACCTTC.

The sample holds a few counts of this clone. The limits of the CDR3 on the DNA are not certain, so only TCRdb's listed CDR3 is given. The CDR3 sequence is CAVGPGDNQPQHF. This chain links TRBV10-3 with TRBJ1-5. The CDR3 is 13 amino acids long, termini counted. Germline values: CDR1 ENHRY, CDR2 SYGVKD.